The text below deals with one T cell receptor beta chain. What it binds is unknown. The data were taken from a study of T cells in Graves' hyperthyroidism and ophthalmopathy. General study findings and limits: Blood also carried most thyroid clonotypes expanded above 0.001. Progression to ophthalmopathy was predicted a median of approximately 6.4 months early.

Looked up from germline, CDR1 is KGHSH and CDR2 is LQKENI. J was trimmed by 4 bases and V by 6 bases; bases with no gene match: 10. The CDR3 is 16 residues long. Using RNA transcripts as the source, TCR beta CDR3 regions were amplified. HTBI primers were the set used in a first-round RT-PCR of the TCR CDR3. TCRdb recomputed calls from the multiplex PCR reads with MiXCR, one row per CDR3 protein. The top ten hold around 8% of the sample, which has almost 600,000 distinct CDR3 sequences, just over 45% seen once. If no ophthalmopathy progression occurred within 18 months, Graves' hyperthyroidism was stable. Exclusion of patients followed from uncontrolled infection, other autoimmune disease, pregnancy or lactation.

The sequenced sample consisted of peripheral blood or thyroid tissue (not recorded which). This chain uses TRBV18 with TRBJ1-1, with 11 bases fitting TRBD1. The receptor comes from a woman aged 18-29 years with Graves' hyperthyroidism. CDR3 protein: CASSPGGTGGFTEAFF. CDR3 nucleotides: TGTGCCAGCTCCCCAGGAGGGACAGGGGGGTTCACTGAAGCTTTCTTT.